This T cell receptor beta chain was identified in a study of blood T cell repertoires in COVID-19. Some clones are missing from TCRdb's copy, which holds only in-frame ones; the method was immunoSEQ multiplex PCR. There are fewer than 90,000 clones in the sample; 84% occur only once, and around 35% lies in the top ten. The ends lost 1 base at V and 0 bases at J; junction bases unmatched: 3. Germline V gene lookup returns CDR1 SGHRS and CDR2 YFSETQ. The CDR3 is 16 residues long. The origin of this receptor is a man between 65 and 85 years old with acute or convalescent COVID-19. Sequenced material: peripheral blood. This chain connects TRBV5-1 to TRBJ2-4; 8 bases match TRBD1. The CDR3 is CASSLSGGLAKNIQYF. CDR3 in DNA: TGCGCCAGCAGCTTGTCAGGGGGCCTAGCCAAAAACATTCAGTACTTC.